Listed below are T cell receptor beta chains from one sample, sequenced in a study of OX40 agonist ivuxolimab in advanced cancers. The assay was immunoSEQ multiplex PCR, and TCRdb's table has in-frame clones only and misses some. The data show some 86,000 clones, about 90% seen once. Sequencing used CD4+ or CD8+ T cells sorted from blood, obtained in a trial of the OX40 agonist ivuxolimab. Source of these receptors: an adult with an advanced solid tumor such as melanoma, head and neck, liver or kidney cancer. The CDR3 runs from the conserved cysteine through the conserved F or W. D genes are given only for firm matches. Size is omitted from some rows. Given values are once, few, many or a class for expanded clones.

V gene	D gene	J gene	CDR3 length	clone size	CDR3 DNA	CDR3 protein
TRBV11-2	-	TRBJ1-1	15	-	TGTGCCAGCAGCAAGGATGGGGGCGCATACACTGAAGCTTTCTTT	CASSKDGGAYTEAFF
TRBV9	TRBD2	TRBJ2-3	13	once	TGTGCCAGCAGCCCAACCTCGGGGGGTACGCAGTATTTT	CASSPTSGGTQYF
TRBV11-2	TRBD1	TRBJ2-3	16	-	TGTGCCAGCAGCTTACTACAGGGGATCGGCACAGATACGCAGTATTTT	CASSLLQGIGTDTQYF
TRBV7-7	-	TRBJ1-1	19	-	TGTGCTAGCAGCGAAACGGGTCCACAGGGAACCCAAACGGACGCTGAAGCTTTCTTT	CASSETGPQGTQTDAEAFF
TRBV7-2	TRBD2	TRBJ2-5	15	few	TGTGCCAGCAGGAAGGGGACTAGTGTTCAAGAGACCCAGTACTTC	CASRKGTSVQETQYF
TRBV28	-	TRBJ2-3	11	-	TGTGCCAGCAGTATTGCAGATACGCAGTATTTT	CASSIADTQYF
TRBV10-1	TRBD2	TRBJ2-3	16	-	TGCGCCAGCAGTGAGTCACCTAGCGGGGGGGGAGATACGCAGTATTTT	CASSESPSGGGDTQYF
TRBV18	TRBD2	TRBJ2-1	15	-	TGTGCCAGCTCGCCTCGGGGGGGGTCTTACAATGAGCAGTTCTTC	CASSPRGGSYNEQFF
TRBV7-2	-	TRBJ2-3	13	-	TGTGCCAGCAAGAAAACAGGGCGAGATACGCAGTATTTT	CASKKTGRDTQYF
TRBV27	-	TRBJ1-5	14	-	TGTGCCAGCAGTAAAGGGACGAGCAATCAGCCCCAGCATTTT	CASSKGTSNQPQHF
TRBV6-6	-	TRBJ2-1	15	few	TGTGCCAGCATGACCGGGGGAACCTCCTACAATGAGCAGTTCTTC	CASMTGGTSYNEQFF
TRBV19	-	TRBJ1-4	15	few	TGTGCCAGTAGTTTAAAGAACTGGGTCGAAGAAAAACTGTTTTTT	CASSLKNWVEEKLFF
TRBV2	TRBD1	TRBJ1-2	16	-	TGTGCCAGCAGTGGCCAAGGAGGGGGCGGCAGCTATGGCTACACCTTC	CASSGQGGGGSYGYTF
TRBV28	-	TRBJ1-2	13	-	TGTGCCAGCAGTTTATCACTGGGCTATGGCTACACCTTC	CASSLSLGYGYTF
TRBV5-4	-	TRBJ1-1	14	-	TGTGCCAGCAGCTTGGCCTTCAGTAGTAGGGGAGCTTTCTTT	CASSLAFSSRGAFF
TRBV7-8	-	TRBJ2-5	16	-	TGTGCCAGCAGCTTACTTTCCCCGGGACTGCAAGAGACCCAGTACTTC	CASSLLSPGLQETQYF
TRBV19	-	TRBJ1-5	14	-	TGTGCCAGTAGTACCCAGGTGAAGGATCAGCCCCAGCATTTT	CASSTQVKDQPQHF
TRBV11-3	TRBD2	TRBJ2-1	16	-	TGTGCCAGCAGCTCCCAGCTAGCGGGGGGCCTGGGTAAGCAGTTCTTC	CASSSQLAGGLGKQFF
TRBV11-2	-	TRBJ2-7	19	once	TGTGCCAGCAGCTTCATCTCCTCGAGACCGGGACATAGCTCCTACGAGCAGTACTTC	CASSFISSRPGHSSYEQYF
TRBV7-9	TRBD2	TRBJ2-3	14	-	TGTGCCAGCAGCTTAAACGGGGGGGCGGATACGCAGTATTTT	CASSLNGGADTQYF
TRBV6-6	-	TRBJ1-5	13	-	TGTGCCAGCAGTTCCATGGTCTGGGAGCCCCAGCATTTT	CASSSMVWEPQHF
TRBV28	-	TRBJ1-4	16	-	TGTGCCAGCAGTACATCGGTTGAGGGCTTGCGTGAAAAACTGTTTTTT	CASSTSVEGLREKLFF
TRBV6-1	TRBD2	TRBJ2-1	11	-	TGTGCCAGCAATGGGAGGGATGAGCAGTTCTTC	CASNGRDEQFF
TRBV28	TRBD1	TRBJ2-4	16	-	TGTGCCAGCAGTTCGAAACCCGGGACAGATAAAAACATTCAGTACTTC	CASSSKPGTDKNIQYF
TRBV2	-	TRBJ1-1	13	-	TGTGCCAGCATCCCGGGGCCTTACACTGAAGCTTTCTTT	CASIPGPYTEAFF
TRBV16	-	TRBJ1-1	17	-	TGTGCCAGCAGCCTCCTTACACCCTGGGGAGGGAACACTGAAGCTTTCTTT	CASSLLTPWGGNTEAFF
TRBV10-1	TRBD1	TRBJ2-1	13	-	TGCGCCAGCAACGACAGGGTTAACAATGAGCAGTTCTTC	CASNDRVNNEQFF
TRBV6-5	TRBD2	TRBJ2-2	15	-	TGTGCCAGCAGTTACCGGCCGGGAGGTGGCGGGGAGCTGTTTTTT	CASSYRPGGGGELFF
TRBV6-6	-	TRBJ1-5	14	-	TGTGCCAGCAGTTACATCGGCAGCAATCAGCCCCAGCATTTT	CASSYIGSNQPQHF